The 10 T cell receptor beta chains listed next were all sequenced from one sample in a study of OX40 agonist ivuxolimab in advanced cancers. The method was immunoSEQ multiplex PCR; TCRdb's version includes in-frame clones alone and lacks a portion of them. The sample includes about 54,000 clones, 80% to 90% of them seen just once. This specimen was CD4+ or CD8+ T cells sorted from blood, taken in a trial of the OX40 agonist ivuxolimab. The receptors shown here come from an adult with an advanced solid tumor such as melanoma, head and neck, liver or kidney cancer.

This chain connects TRBV28 to TRBJ1-6; the D gene is possibly TRBD1 (6 bases). The V end lost 4 bases, the J end lost 7 bases, and 14 bases lay between the germline ends. The CDR3 has 15 amino acids. Germline V CDR1 and CDR2: MDHEN, SYDVKM. The CDR3 here is CASSSRRGLNSPLHF. Here the CDR3 DNA reads TGTGCCAGCAGTTCTCGTCGGGGGCTGAATTCACCCCTCCACTTT.

This chain uses TRBV29-1 with TRBJ2-3; 7 bases agree with TRBD1. The length of the CDR3 is 13 residues. Germline CDR1 SQVTM, CDR2 ANQGSEA. V lost 3 bases and J lost 4; bases outside the gene matches: 4. The CDR3 nucleotides are TGCAGCGTTGACGGGCAGGGGGCAGATACGCAGTATTTT. Amino acids: CSVDGQGADTQYF.

The rearrangement links TRBV9 to TRBJ1-5; no clear D. Germline V gives CDR1 SGDLS, CDR2 YYNGEE. The V end was cut by 2 bases, the J end by 1 base, with 13 bases between. The length of the CDR3 is 16 residues. CDR3 amino acids: CASSVPKERSNQPQHF. The CDR3 region has the DNA TGTGCCAGCAGCGTCCCCAAGGAGAGGAGCAATCAGCCCCAGCATTTT.

This chain uses TRBV14 with TRBJ1-2; D is unclear. CDR1 is SGHDN, CDR2 FVKESK, per germline. This CDR3 is 14 amino acids long. Deletions cut 4 bases from V and 5 bases from J, with 14 bases between. The DNA for the CDR3 is TGTGCCAGCAGCCTCCGGTCGGTTGGGTATGGCTACACCTTC. Protein product: CASSLRSVGYGYTF.

The chain employs TRBV28 and TRBJ2-5; 7 bases fit TRBD2. Germline CDR1 is MDHEN and CDR2 is SYDVKM. The V and J ends lost 5 bases and 7 bases, in that order; junction bases with no gene match: 7. The CDR3 is made up of 13 amino acids. This CDR3 reads CASSTSDLGTQYF. The CDR3 nucleotides read TGTGCCAGCAGTACTAGCGACCTCGGGACCCAGTACTTC.

The rearrangement joins TRBV5-6 to TRBJ2-2, with 9 nucleotides matching TRBD2. The CDR3 is 16 amino acids. V was pared by 4 bases and J by 0 bases, with 4 bases of the junction left unmatched. Looked up from germline, CDR1 is SGHDT and CDR2 is YYEEEE. Here the CDR3 reads CASSPGLAPNTGELFF. The CDR3 bases are TGTGCCAGCAGCCCGGGACTAGCTCCGAACACCGGGGAGCTGTTTTTT.

The chain has TRBV12-5 and TRBJ2-3; 7 bases map to TRBD2. Trimming at V came to 3 bases and at J to 4 bases, leaving 1 base not matched to a gene. CDR1 is LGHNT and CDR2 is FRNRAP in the germline V gene. CDR3 length equals 13 residues. Here the CDR3 DNA reads TGTGCTAGTGGTTTCGCGGGGGCAGATACGCAGTATTTT. Its translation is CASGFAGADTQYF.

The chain recombines TRBV7-9 with TRBJ2-5; no clear D gene. Germline CDR1 SEHNR, CDR2 FQNEAQ (reference sequence). With 1 base removed from V and 13 bases from J, the gap between germline ends came to 13 bases. This CDR3 is built from 12 residues. CDR3 sequence: CASSLGSQLMYF. The CDR3 DNA follows: TGTGCCAGCAGCTTAGGTTCACAGTTGATGTACTTC.

The chain carries TRBV21-1 and TRBJ1-2. TRBV21-1 is annotated as a pseudogene. CDR3 length: 12 amino acids. CDR3 bases: TGTGCCAGCAGCCACGGGGAGGACGGCTACACCTTC. Amino acids: CASSHGEDGYTF.

This chain joins TRBV7-9 and TRBJ2-3; 7 nucleotides align to TRBD2. This CDR3 spans 15 amino acids. Trimming at V came to 5 bases and at J to 0 bases, leaving 5 bases not matched to a gene. CDR1 and CDR2 from the germline V gene are SEHNR and FQNEAQ (reference sequence). The CDR3, as DNA: TGTGCCAGCAGCCCGCGGGACTACAGCACAGATACGCAGTATTTT. This translates into CASSPRDYSTDTQYF.